This passage covers 15 T cell receptor beta chains from one sample sequenced in a study of blood T cell repertoires in COVID-19. Profiling relied on immunoSEQ multiplex PCR, and the TCRdb table lists in-frame clones only, not all of them. The sample contains hundreds of thousands of clones, around 86% of which appear only once. The sample taken for sequencing was PBMCs or T cells enriched from blood (not recorded which). All receptors derive from a man aged 18 to 35 who had recovered from COVID-19.

The chain combines TRBV6-5 with TRBJ1-1; D uncertain. Trimming stripped 0 bases from V and 1 base from J, with 9 bases between. The CDR3 has 15 residues. CDR1 MNHEY and CDR2 SVGAGI come from the germline V gene. CDR3 sequence reads: CASSYSFTRNTEAFF. DNA for the CDR3: TGTGCCAGCAGTTACTCTTTTACGCGGAACACTGAAGCTTTCTTT.

V and J are TRBV9 and TRBJ2-7, with 10 bases aligning to TRBD1. V shed 2 bases, J shed 6 bases, and the junction held 14 bases outside the gene matches. The germline CDR1 and CDR2 sequences are SGDLS and YYNGEE. The CDR3 has 17 residues. CDR3: CASSVGPGGTGVSEQYF. DNA for the CDR3: TGTGCCAGCAGCGTTGGGCCTGGGGGGACAGGGGTCTCCGAGCAGTACTTC.

V usage is TRBV9 and J usage is TRBJ2-7; TRBD2 might be the D (6 bases). CDR1 is SGDLS, CDR2 YYNGEE, per germline. V lost 4 bases and J 0 bases, leaving 14 bases between the germline ends. This CDR3 comprises 15 residues. The CDR3 loop reads CASSPRDFSSYEQYF. The CDR3 DNA is TGTGCCAGCAGCCCCCGGGACTTCAGCTCCTACGAGCAGTACTTC.

The V gene is TRBV6-5, the J gene TRBJ1-3; D call uncertain. Trimming pared 6 bases from V and 2 bases from J, leaving 11 bases between. Germline V gene lookup returns CDR1 MNHEY and CDR2 SVGAGI. CDR3 length: 14 amino acids. The CDR3 loop is CASSLGRAGNTIYF. The CDR3 DNA reads TGTGCCAGCAGCCTAGGGAGAGCTGGAAACACCATATATTTT.

The CDR3 loop reads CASTDLGLTNEKLFF. CDR3 nucleotides: TGTGCCAGCACCGATCTGGGGCTCACTAATGAAAAACTGTTTTTT. The chain links TRBV7-9 to TRBJ1-4; D might be TRBD1 (5 bases). V lost 7 bases to trimming and J lost 2 bases, with 14 bases between them. The V gene's germline CDR1 is SEHNR and CDR2 FQNEAQ (reference sequence). This CDR3 is built from 15 residues.

This chain uses TRBV5-1 with TRBJ1-1; D remains ambiguous. Trimming cost V 4 bases and J 1 base, with 11 bases left between them. The CDR3 totals 14 residues. Germline V gene data show CDR1 as SGHRS and CDR2 as YFSETQ. The DNA of the CDR3 is TGCGCCAGCAGCCTCAATACCGGGAACACTGAAGCTTTCTTT. The encoded protein is CASSLNTGNTEAFF.

Here the CDR3 reads CASSVAPQYTLTEAFF. The CDR3 DNA is TGTGCCAGCAGCGTAGCCCCACAGTACACCCTCACTGAAGCTTTCTTT. This chain links TRBV9 with TRBJ1-1; no firm D call. Germline V gene lookup returns CDR1 SGDLS and CDR2 YYNGEE. V lost 0 bases and J lost 4, with 16 bases in between. The CDR3 covers 16 residues.

The chain has TRBV4-1 and TRBJ2-7; D remains unclear. The V gene lost 4 bases and the J gene lost 2 bases, with 15 bases spanning the gap. There are 15 residues in the CDR3. Per the germline V gene, CDR1 is MGHRA and CDR2 is YSYEKL. DNA for the CDR3: TGCGCCAGCAGCCCTGCTCACAGTCTCGCCTACGAGCAGTACTTC. It translates to CASSPAHSLAYEQYF.

The rearrangement joins TRBV14 to TRBJ2-2; TRBD1 aligns across 8 bases. Losses at the gene ends were 7 bases for V and 2 bases for J; bases not matched to a gene: 9. CDR1 is SGHDN and CDR2 is FVKESK in the germline V gene. CDR3 length: 16 amino acids. CDR3 nucleotide sequence: TGTGCCAGCAAGGAGGGGGACAGGCTAAACACCGGGGAGCTGTTTTTT. Protein product: CASKEGDRLNTGELFF.

This chain joins TRBV15 and TRBJ2-7; perhaps TRBD1 as D (6 bases). CDR1 and CDR2 from the germline V gene are LNHNV and YYDKDF (reference sequence). Trimming pared 5 bases from V and 0 bases from J, leaving 14 bases between. The length of the CDR3 is 15 residues. This chain's CDR3 is CATSFSTGHSYEQYF. CDR3 DNA sequence: TGTGCCACCAGCTTTTCTACAGGGCACTCCTACGAGCAGTACTTC.

V and J are TRBV5-1 and TRBJ2-1, with D perhaps matching TRBD1 (5 bases). Germline-derived CDR1 and CDR2 are SGHRS and YFSETQ. V was pared by 0 bases and J by 10 bases, with 8 bases between. The CDR3 totals 12 residues. The chain's CDR3 is CASSLANREQFF. The CDR3 bases are TGCGCCAGCAGCTTGGCGAACAGGGAGCAGTTCTTC.

The chain employs TRBV5-5 and TRBJ1-3; weak D call: TRBD1 (5 bases). V gave up 5 bases and J gave up 4 bases, with 16 bases separating them. CDR3 size: 15 residues. Per the germline V gene, CDR1 is SGHKS and CDR2 is YYEKEE (reference sequence). The CDR3 region is CASRSGTTSGNTIYF. CDR3 coding DNA: TGTGCCAGCAGATCCGGGACCACTAGCGGAAACACCATATATTTT.

The chain combines TRBV19 with TRBJ2-3; 9 bases agree with TRBD1. J was trimmed by 3 bases and V by 5 bases; bases with no gene match: 9. The CDR3 contains 16 residues. In germline, CDR1 is LNHDA, CDR2 SQIVND (reference sequence). The DNA of the CDR3 is TGTGCCAGTAGTTCGCCGACAGGGGGTTTGACAGATACGCAGTATTTT. Amino acid sequence: CASSSPTGGLTDTQYF.

This clone occurred many times. This chain connects TRBV3-1 (or the pseudogene TRBV3-2) to TRBJ2-1, with 7 bases aligning to TRBD1. The J segment lost 6 bases and the V segment lost 3 bases, leaving 14 bases of the junction unmatched. The germline CDR1 and CDR2 sequences are LGHDT and YNNKEL (reference sequence). CDR3 length: 17 residues. The CDR3 DNA sequence: TGTGCCAGCAGCCACTACCCCCCGAGGGGGCAGGGCAATGAGCAGTTCTTC. This gives the protein CASSHYPPRGQGNEQFF.

DNA for the CDR3: TGTGCCAGCAGCCAACGATTAGGGGGCTCGAGGGAAAAACTGTTTTTT. It translates to CASSQRLGGSREKLFF. This sequence joins TRBV3-1 (or the pseudogene TRBV3-2) and TRBJ1-4; TRBD1 matches 7 bases. CDR3 length equals 16 residues. V gave up 2 bases and J gave up 8 bases; unmatched junction bases: 11. Germline CDR1 and CDR2: LGHDT and YNNKEL (reference sequence).